This T cell receptor beta chain was recovered during a study of T cell responses to AZD1222 COVID-19 vaccine. Findings of the study overall: There were mostly white British donors and more females than males, and clonal diversity was possibly underestimated. Close to half of spike-specific TCRs reportedly recognize unmutated variant regions. Across spike, vaccine-associated CD4 TCRs were found, dominant at 160-218 and 743-854.

Note on this clone: The antigen is unknown.

Repertoires were generated with immunoSEQ multiplex PCR, while TCRdb's copy carries only in-frame clones and drops some. In the table there are 250,000 or so clones, approximately 95% of which are singletons. V lost 6 bases to trimming and J lost 9 bases, with 18 bases between them. CDR3 size: 14 residues. Per germline, CDR1 SGHAT and CDR2 FQNNGV. This material consisted of peripheral blood, taken on day 0 of AZD1222 vaccination. This clonotype was sampled from an adult in good health. This chain links TRBV11-2 with TRBJ1-3; D remains ambiguous. The CDR3 bases are TGTGCCAGCAGGAGAATCACACCCATGAGCACCATATATTTT. Translation gives CASRRITPMSTIYF.